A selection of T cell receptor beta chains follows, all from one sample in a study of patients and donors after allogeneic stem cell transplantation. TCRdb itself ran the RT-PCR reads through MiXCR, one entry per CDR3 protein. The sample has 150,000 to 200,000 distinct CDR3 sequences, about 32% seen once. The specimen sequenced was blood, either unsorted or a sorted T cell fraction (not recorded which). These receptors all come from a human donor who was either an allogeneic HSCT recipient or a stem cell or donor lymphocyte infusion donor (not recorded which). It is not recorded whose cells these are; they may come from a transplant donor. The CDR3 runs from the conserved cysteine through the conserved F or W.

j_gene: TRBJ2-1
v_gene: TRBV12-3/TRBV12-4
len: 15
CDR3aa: CASSSDRSYYNEQFF

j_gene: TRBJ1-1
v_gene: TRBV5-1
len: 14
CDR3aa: CASSQDRGLAEAFF

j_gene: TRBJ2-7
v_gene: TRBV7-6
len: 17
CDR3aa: CASSLSPGTGLSYEQYF

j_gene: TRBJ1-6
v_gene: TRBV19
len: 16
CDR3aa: CASTTLRDAYNSPLHF

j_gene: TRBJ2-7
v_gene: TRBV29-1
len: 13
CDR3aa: CSVELAGGYEQYF

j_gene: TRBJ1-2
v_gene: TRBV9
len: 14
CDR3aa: CASSVDQGWGGYTF

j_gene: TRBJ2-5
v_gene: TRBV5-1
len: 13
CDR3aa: CASLRQGGETQYF

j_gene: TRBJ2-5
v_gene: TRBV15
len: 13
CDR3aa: CATSRDRGETQYF

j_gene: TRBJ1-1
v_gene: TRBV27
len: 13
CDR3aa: CASSSVGLTEAFF

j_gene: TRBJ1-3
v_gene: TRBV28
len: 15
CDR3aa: CASSLPLSGGNTIYF

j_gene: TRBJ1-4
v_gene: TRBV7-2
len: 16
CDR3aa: CASSLVRSATNEKLFF

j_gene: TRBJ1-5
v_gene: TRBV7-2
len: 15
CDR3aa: CASSLRIGGGQPQHF

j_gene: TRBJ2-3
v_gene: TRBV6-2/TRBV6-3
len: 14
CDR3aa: CASIGPTGTDTQYF

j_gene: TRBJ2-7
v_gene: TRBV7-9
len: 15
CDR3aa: CASSSRDFRGYEQYF

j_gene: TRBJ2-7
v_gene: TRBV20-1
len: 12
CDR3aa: CSASPSSYEQYF

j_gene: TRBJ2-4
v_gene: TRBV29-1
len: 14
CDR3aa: CSVASRLAKNIQYF

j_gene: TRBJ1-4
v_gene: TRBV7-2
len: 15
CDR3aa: CASSRSGLANEKLFF

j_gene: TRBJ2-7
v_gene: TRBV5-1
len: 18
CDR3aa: CASSSQLAGVLYIYEQYF

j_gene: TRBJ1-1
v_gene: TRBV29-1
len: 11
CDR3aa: CSVPMNTEAFF

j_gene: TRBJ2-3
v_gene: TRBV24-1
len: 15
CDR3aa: CATSELDRETDTQYF

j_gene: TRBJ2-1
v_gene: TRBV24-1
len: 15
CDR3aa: CATSDSGTRLREQFF

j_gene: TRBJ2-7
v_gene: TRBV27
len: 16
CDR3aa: CASSLSETDGYYEQYF

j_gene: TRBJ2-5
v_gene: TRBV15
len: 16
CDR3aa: CATSRGISGYQETQYF

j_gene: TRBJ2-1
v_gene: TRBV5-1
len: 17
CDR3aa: CASSLLASGGSYNEQFF

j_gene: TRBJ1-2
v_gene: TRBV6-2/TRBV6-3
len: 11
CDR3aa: CASTTGNGYTF

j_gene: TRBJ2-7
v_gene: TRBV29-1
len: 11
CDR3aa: CSARQSYEQYF

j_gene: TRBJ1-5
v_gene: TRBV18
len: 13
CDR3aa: CASSPNGNQPQHF

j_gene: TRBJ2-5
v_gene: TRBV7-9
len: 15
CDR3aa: CASSLILGPKETQYF

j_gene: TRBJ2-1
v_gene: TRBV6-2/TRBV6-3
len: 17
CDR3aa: CASRGGGAGGPWNEQFF

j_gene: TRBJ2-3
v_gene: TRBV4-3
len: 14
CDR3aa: CASSQDKGTDTQYF

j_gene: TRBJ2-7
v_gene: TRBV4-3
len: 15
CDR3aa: CASSQDSGAAYEQYF

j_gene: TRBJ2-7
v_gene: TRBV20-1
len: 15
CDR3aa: CSARDYGGSNYEQYF

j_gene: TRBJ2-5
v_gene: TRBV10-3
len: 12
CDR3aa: CATSSREETQYF

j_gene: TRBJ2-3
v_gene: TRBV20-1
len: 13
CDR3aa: CSARLQGPDTQYF

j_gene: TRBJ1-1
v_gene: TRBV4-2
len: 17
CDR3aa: CASSQDRGRLMNTEAFF

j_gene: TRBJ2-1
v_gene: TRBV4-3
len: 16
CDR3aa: CASSQDPGRRSNEQFF

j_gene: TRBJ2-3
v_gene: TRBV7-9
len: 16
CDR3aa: CASSLATGPHTDTQYF

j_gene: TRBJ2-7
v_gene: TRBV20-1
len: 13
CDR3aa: CSAGSGIAYEQYF

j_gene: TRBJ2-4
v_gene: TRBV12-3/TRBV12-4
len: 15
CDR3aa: CASSHRGRQSNIQYF

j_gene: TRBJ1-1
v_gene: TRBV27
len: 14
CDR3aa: CASSRYRGFLEAFF

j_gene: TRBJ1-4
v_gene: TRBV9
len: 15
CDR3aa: CASSGSGTGREKLFF

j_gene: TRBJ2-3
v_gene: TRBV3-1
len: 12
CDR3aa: CASSQQGDTQYF

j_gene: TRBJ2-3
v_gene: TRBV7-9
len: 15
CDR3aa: CASSLMDGATDTQYF